These 30 T cell receptor beta chains originate from one sample sequenced in a study of cytomegalovirus exposure and HLA in healthy donors. 60 Vbeta and 13 Jbeta primers were used in PCR. The repertoire was sequenced with immunoSEQ multiplex PCR; TCRdb's copy has only in-frame clones and lacks some. In the table there are around 190,000 clones, roughly 85% of which are singletons. The sample taken for sequencing was PBMCs. These receptors were obtained from a woman between 35 and 50 years old in good health and CMV-seronegative.

The gene calls are TRBV18 and TRBJ1-2; TRBD1 matches 9 bases. V was clipped by 1 base and J by 7 bases; unmatched bases: 4. The CDR3 has 14 amino acids. Germline V gene data show CDR1 as KGHSH and CDR2 as LQKENI. CDR3 DNA sequence: TGTGCCAGCTCACCACGGACAGGGGATTTTGGCTACACCTTC. Translation gives CASSPRTGDFGYTF.

V gene TRBV28 combines with J gene TRBJ1-2, with D maybe TRBD1 (5 bases). Germline-derived CDR1 and CDR2 are MDHEN and SYDVKM. V shed 2 bases and J shed 6 bases, with 22 bases lying between them. CDR3 length equals 17 residues. The CDR3 region is CASSLRARAPFPHGYTF. DNA for the CDR3: TGTGCCAGCAGTTTAAGGGCCAGGGCCCCTTTTCCGCATGGCTACACCTTC.

CDR3 DNA sequence: TGTGCTAGTGGTTTGCCTGTACTTCAGGGGCTGGATGGCTACACCTTC. It is translated as CASGLPVLQGLDGYTF. The chain links TRBV12-5 to TRBJ1-2; TRBD1 might be the D (6 bases). The germline V and J ends were trimmed by 2 bases and 6 bases, with 19 bases remaining between them. From germline, CDR1 is LGHNT and CDR2 FRNRAP. The CDR3 has 16 residues. The full variable domain, completed using reference TRBV12-5 and TRBJ1-2, is DARVTQTPRHKVTEMGQEVTMRCQPILGHNTVFWYRQTMMQGLELLAYFRNRAPLDDSGMPKDRFSAEMPDATLATLKIQPSEPRDSAVYFCASGLPVLQGLDGYTFGSGTRLTVV.

J is TRBJ2-3 and V is TRBV10-3, with 10 bases identical to TRBD2. CDR3 size: 14 residues. With V trimmed by 4 bases and J by 8 bases, 6 bases remained unmatched. Looked up from germline, CDR1 is ENHRY and CDR2 is SYGVKD. In DNA form, the CDR3 reads TGTGCCATCAGTGCTGAGCGGGGGGGCGCTACGCAGTATTTT. Residues: CAISAERGGATQYF.

CDR3 nucleotide sequence: TGTGCCAGCAGCGAAATCAGGGGAAACACTGAAGCTTTCTTT. It encodes CASSEIRGNTEAFF. The rearrangement links TRBV14 to TRBJ1-1; the D gene is possibly TRBD1 (6 bases). There are 14 residues in the CDR3. The V and J ends lost 5 bases and 2 bases respectively, with 12 bases between them. Germline V gene data show CDR1 as SGHDN and CDR2 as FVKESK.

The chain has TRBV5-4 and TRBJ1-1; 8 bases fit TRBD1. Germline CDR1 SGHNT, CDR2 YYREEE (reference sequence). Germline trimming cut 4 bases from V and 1 base from J; bases unmatched to any gene: 9. CDR3 length: 16 amino acids. The CDR3 DNA follows: TGTGCCAGCAGCAACGACAGGGGACCCGGGAACACTGAAGCTTTCTTT. Residues: CASSNDRGPGNTEAFF.

This chain uses TRBV19 with TRBJ2-3; 9 nucleotides match TRBD1. This CDR3 has 16 residues. The V gene end was trimmed by 5 bases and the J gene end by 0 bases; junction bases not matched to a gene: 6. The germline CDR1 and CDR2 sequences are LNHDA and SQIVND (reference sequence). CDR3 nucleotide sequence: TGTGCCAGTAGTCTCGGACAGGGGACCAGCACAGATACGCAGTATTTT. This codes for CASSLGQGTSTDTQYF.

The rearrangement joins TRBV25-1 to TRBJ1-2; 8 bases fit TRBD1. CDR1 MGHDK and CDR2 SYGVNS come from the germline V gene. The CDR3 length is 15 residues. J was trimmed by 8 bases and V by 3 bases; bases with no gene match: 11. The CDR3: CASSDLKQGQDGYTF. The CDR3 nucleotides are TGTGCCAGCAGTGATTTGAAACAGGGACAGGACGGCTACACCTTC.

The chain links TRBV13 to TRBJ2-2; 7 bases line up with TRBD2. CDR1 is PRHDT and CDR2 is FYEKMQ in the germline V gene (reference sequence). Unmatched junction bases numbered 4, after V lost 5 bases and J lost 4 bases. The CDR3 loop spans 14 amino acids. The CDR3 sequence is CASSGGEPTGELFF. The CDR3, as DNA: TGTGCCAGCAGCGGGGGGGAGCCCACCGGGGAGCTGTTTTTT.

This clone was seen once. CDR3 nucleotides: TGTGCCAGCAGCCAAGGGGCAAAAGGGGGCGGGGACACAGATACGCAGTATTTT. This codes for CASSQGAKGGGDTDTQYF. The gene calls are TRBV21-1 and TRBJ2-3; TRBD1 is the table's D call and was not checked against the DNA. TRBV21-1 is annotated as a pseudogene. The CDR3 length is 18 residues.

This chain joins TRBV7-9 and TRBJ2-1; the D gene is possibly TRBD2 (6 bases). Germline lookup yields CDR1 SEHNR and CDR2 FQNEAQ (reference sequence). The length of the CDR3 is 13 residues. V was shortened by 0 bases and J by 7 bases, with 7 bases between the two germline ends. DNA of the CDR3: TGTGCCAGCAGCTTAGCTGCGGGGAATGAGCAGTTCTTC. It encodes CASSLAAGNEQFF.

This clone occurred once. The chain joins TRBV7-6 to TRBJ1-2; D gene uncertain. V lost 5 bases to trimming and J lost 1 base, with 14 bases between them. Germline assignment: CDR1 SGHVS and CDR2 FNYEAQ. This CDR3 is 15 amino acids long. The CDR3, as DNA: TGTGCCAGCAGCCCCGGCGGAGCCTTTAACTATGGCTACACCTTC. Translating gives CASSPGGAFNYGYTF.

This clone has a count of ten or more. This rearrangement joins TRBV7-2 to TRBJ1-5, with D unresolved. There are 15 residues in the CDR3. V shed 8 bases and J shed 2 bases, with 16 bases lying between them. Germline CDR1 reads SGHTA; CDR2 reads FQGNSA. In DNA form, the CDR3 reads TGTGCCAGCTCCCCCGGGTCCTTCGGCAATCAGCCCCAGCATTTT. This sequence encodes CASSPGSFGNQPQHF.

This chain joins TRBV11-2 and TRBJ2-7; 8 nucleotides agree with TRBD2. This CDR3 comprises 15 residues. V was clipped by 7 bases and J by 6 bases; unmatched bases: 14. Germline V lookup: CDR1 SGHAT, CDR2 FQNNGV. The DNA of the CDR3 is TGTGCCAGCACCCGGTTGGGACTAGGCCCATCCGAGCAGTACTTC. Translated, it gives CASTRLGLGPSEQYF. Filled out from reference TRBV11-2 and TRBJ2-7, the complete variable domain reads EAGVAQSPRYKIIEKRQSVAFWCNPISGHATLYWYQQILGQGPKLLIQFQNNGVVDDSQLPKDRFSAERLKGVDSTLKIQPAKLEDSAVYLCASTRLGLGPSEQYFGPGTRLTVT.

The chain employs TRBV2 and TRBJ2-1, with a tentative D call TRBD2 (6 bases). This CDR3 is 13 amino acids long. Germline V lookup: CDR1 SNHLY, CDR2 FYNNEI. V lost 8 bases to trimming and J lost 9 bases, with 17 bases between them. CDR3 DNA: TGTGCCAGCCGGTCTTTTGGAGGGAGTGAGCAGTTCTTC. Protein sequence: CASRSFGGSEQFF.

J is TRBJ2-3 and V is TRBV5-1, with D possibly being TRBD2 (6 bases). Looked up from germline, CDR1 is SGHRS and CDR2 is YFSETQ. V dropped 3 bases and J dropped 8 bases, with 16 bases sitting between them. This CDR3 is 14 amino acids long. CDR3 amino acids: CASSSLGGKSTQYF. The DNA of the CDR3 is TGCGCCAGCAGCTCTCTCGGCGGGAAGAGTACGCAGTATTTT.

The chain employs TRBV30 and TRBJ2-5, with D perhaps TRBD2 (6 bases). The germline CDR1 and CDR2 sequences are GTSNPN and SVGIG (reference sequence). Trimming removed 0 bases at V and 5 bases at J, with 13 bases between. The CDR3 has 14 residues. CDR3 bases: TGTGCCTGGAGTGTAACGGGGGTGGGGGAGACCCAGTACTTC. Encoded protein: CAWSVTGVGETQYF.

This chain connects TRBV29-1 to TRBJ2-5; 7 bases match TRBD2. The J call could be wrong; TRBJ2-7 is a better fit for the DNA end. Germline lookup yields CDR1 SQVTM and CDR2 ANQGSEA. The CDR3 sequence is 13 residues long. The CDR3 spells CSVAGSGTYEQYF. The CDR3 DNA reads TGCAGCGTTGCGGGCAGCGGGACGTACGAGCAGTACTTC.

The rearrangement uses TRBV9 and TRBJ1-1; the D gene is possibly TRBD1 (5 bases). Germline lookup yields CDR1 SGDLS and CDR2 YYNGEE. CDR3 length equals 15 residues. V was cut by 0 bases and J by 0 bases, with 9 bases left in between. CDR3 loop: CASSVDSGLNTEAFF. In DNA form, the CDR3 reads TGTGCCAGCAGCGTAGATTCAGGGTTGAACACTGAAGCTTTCTTT. The full variable domain, its missing parts supplied by reference TRBV9 and TRBJ1-1, is DSGVTQTPKHLITATGQRVTLRCSPRSGDLSVYWYQQSLDQGLQFLIQYYNGEERAKGNILERFSAQQFPDLHSELNLSSLELGDSALYFCASSVDSGLNTEAFFGQGTRLTVV.

This chain links TRBV19 with TRBJ1-6; TRBD1 matches at 7 bases. Trimming cost V 5 bases and J 4 bases; bases outside gene matches: 2. Per the germline V gene, CDR1 is LNHDA and CDR2 is SQIVND (reference sequence). The CDR3 is made up of 14 amino acids. For the CDR3, the DNA is TGTGCCAGTAGTGACAGGGATTATAATTCACCCCTCCACTTT. Its protein product is CASSDRDYNSPLHF.

This rearrangement joins TRBV28 to TRBJ1-1; 11 positions match TRBD1. The V gene end was trimmed by 6 bases and the J gene end by 4 bases; junction bases not matched to a gene: 10. The CDR3 consists of 16 residues. Germline values: CDR1 MDHEN, CDR2 SYDVKM. The DNA for the CDR3 is TGTGCCAGCAGGACACCGGACAGGGGGCGGGGCACTGAAGCTTTCTTT. Encoded protein: CASRTPDRGRGTEAFF. The whole variable domain, remainder taken from reference TRBV28 and TRBJ1-1, is DVKVTQSSRYLVKRTGEKVFLECVQDMDHENMFWYRQDPGLGLRLIYFSYDVKMKEKGDIPEGYSVSREKKERFSLILESASTNQTSMYLCASRTPDRGRGTEAFFGQGTRLTVV.

This clone is a singleton in its sample. The chain uses TRBV27 and TRBJ2-1; maybe TRBD2 (6 bases). Trimming removed 0 bases from V and 2 bases from J, with 11 bases in between. The CDR3 has 16 amino acids. The germline V gene encodes CDR1 MNHEY and CDR2 SMNVEV (reference sequence). Written as DNA, the CDR3 is TGTGCCAGCAGTTTATCCGCACTAGCTACCTACAATGAGCAGTTCTTC. As protein: CASSLSALATYNEQFF.

This clone was seen only a few times. The chain has TRBV28 and TRBJ1-5; D gene unclear. Trimming cost V 3 bases and J 7 bases, with 13 bases left between them. Germline CDR1 and CDR2: MDHEN and SYDVKM. The CDR3 consists of 14 residues. CDR3 nucleotide sequence: TGTGCCAGCAGTTTTCCGGTCGTGTCCCAGCCCCAGCATTTT. Protein product: CASSFPVVSQPQHF.

The V and J genes are TRBV2 and TRBJ2-5, with 12 bases aligning to TRBD2. Germline values: CDR1 SNHLY, CDR2 FYNNEI. Germline trimming cut 6 bases from V and 4 bases from J; bases unmatched to any gene: 9. This CDR3 region has 16 residues. CDR3 region: CASRGLAGGLGETQYF. The CDR3 DNA reads as TGTGCCAGCAGAGGGCTAGCGGGGGGGCTGGGAGAGACCCAGTACTTC.

This chain links TRBV10-3 with TRBJ2-7, with 10 nucleotides matching TRBD2. The CDR3 consists of 13 residues. Germline loops: CDR1 ENHRY, CDR2 SYGVKD. Trimming at V came to 11 bases and at J to 1 base, leaving 5 bases not matched to a gene. The CDR3 nucleotides read TGTGCCTCAGCTAGCGGGAGATCCTACGAGCAGTACTTC. Protein: CASASGRSYEQYF.

The chain couples TRBV5-1 to TRBJ2-7; the match to TRBD1 covers 7 bases. Germline assignment: CDR1 SGHRS and CDR2 YFSETQ. CDR3 length: 16 amino acids. V shed 6 bases, J shed 6 bases, and the junction held 18 bases outside the gene matches. The chain's CDR3 is CASTPALGGLAVEQYF. CDR3 sequence (DNA): TGCGCCAGCACCCCCGCGTTAGGGGGCCTCGCGGTCGAGCAGTACTTC. Supplemented by reference TRBV5-1 and TRBJ2-7, the full variable domain reads KAGVTQTPRYLIKTRGQQVTLSCSPISGHRSVSWYQQTPGQGLQFLFEYFSETQRNKGNFPGRFSGRQFSNSRSEMNVSTLELGDSALYLCASTPALGGLAVEQYFGPGTRLTVT.

V usage is TRBV6-1 and J usage is TRBJ2-4; 9 nucleotides match TRBD1. V lost 6 bases to trimming and J lost 8 bases; unmatched junction nucleotides: 8. The CDR3 covers 14 residues. Germline V gives CDR1 MNHNS, CDR2 SASEGT. CDR3 sequence reads: CASSPGQGRDIQYF. The CDR3 DNA reads as TGTGCCAGCAGCCCGGGACAGGGTAGAGACATTCAGTACTTC.

This clone appeared once. This rearrangement joins TRBV7-2 to TRBJ1-6; D not resolved. CDR3 size: 17 residues. V dropped 3 bases and J dropped 0 bases, with 12 bases sitting between them. CDR1 and CDR2 (germline): SGHTA, FQGNSA. Written as DNA, the CDR3 is TGTGCCAGCAGCTTCCATAGTCGTAGCTCCTATAATTCACCCCTCCACTTT. Amino acid sequence: CASSFHSRSSYNSPLHF.

The rearrangement joins TRBV30 to TRBJ1-2, with D perhaps matching TRBD1 (5 bases). The CDR3 sequence is 14 residues long. Germline assignment: CDR1 GTSNPN and CDR2 SVGIG (reference sequence). V lost 1 base and J 7 bases, leaving 16 bases between the germline ends. The CDR3 region is CAWSGRARGLGYTF. The CDR3 nucleotides are TGTGCCTGGAGTGGAAGGGCGCGGGGACTTGGCTACACCTTC.

Only one count was recorded for this clone. The chain employs TRBV19 and TRBJ2-4; 11 bases match TRBD1. J gave up 0 bases and V 5 bases, and 6 bases lay outside the gene matches. From germline, CDR1 is LNHDA and CDR2 SQIVND (reference sequence). The CDR3 is 17 amino acids. The DNA of the CDR3 is TGTGCCAGTAGTGCCGGGACAGGGGGTTTAGCCAAAAACATTCAGTACTTC. This encodes CASSAGTGGLAKNIQYF.